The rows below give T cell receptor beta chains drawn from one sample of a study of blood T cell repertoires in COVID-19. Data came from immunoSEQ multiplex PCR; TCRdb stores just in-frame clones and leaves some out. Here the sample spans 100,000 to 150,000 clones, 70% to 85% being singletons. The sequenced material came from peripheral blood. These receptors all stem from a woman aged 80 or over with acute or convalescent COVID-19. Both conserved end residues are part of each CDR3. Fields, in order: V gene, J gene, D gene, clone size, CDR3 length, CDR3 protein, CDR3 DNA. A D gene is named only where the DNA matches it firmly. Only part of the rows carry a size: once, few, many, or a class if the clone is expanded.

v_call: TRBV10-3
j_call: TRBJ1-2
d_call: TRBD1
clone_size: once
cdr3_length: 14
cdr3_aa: CAISPGTEPFRYTF
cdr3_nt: TGTGCCATCAGCCCCGGGACAGAACCTTTCCGCTACACCTTC

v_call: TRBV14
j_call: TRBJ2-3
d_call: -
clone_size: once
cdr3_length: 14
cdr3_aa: CASSLLQGGDTQYF
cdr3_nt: TGTGCCAGCAGTCTACTACAGGGCGGAGATACGCAGTATTTT

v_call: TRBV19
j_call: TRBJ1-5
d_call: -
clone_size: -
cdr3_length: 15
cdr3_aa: CASTPGQYSNQPQHF
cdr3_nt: TGTGCCAGTACGCCAGGACAATATAGCAATCAGCCCCAGCATTTT

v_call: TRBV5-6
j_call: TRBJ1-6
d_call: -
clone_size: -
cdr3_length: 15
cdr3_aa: CASSLTGYKDSPLHF
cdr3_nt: TGTGCCAGCAGCTTGACAGGCTATAAGGATTCACCCCTCCACTTT

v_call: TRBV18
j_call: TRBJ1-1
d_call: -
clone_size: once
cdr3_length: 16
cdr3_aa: CASSPIQGPGGTEAFF
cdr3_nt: TGTGCCAGCTCACCAATTCAGGGGCCCGGTGGCACTGAAGCTTTCTTT

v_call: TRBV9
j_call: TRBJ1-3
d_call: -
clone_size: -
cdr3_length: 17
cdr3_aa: CASSGSGGPSSGNTIYF
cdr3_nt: TGTGCCAGCAGCGGCTCGGGGGGTCCTTCGTCTGGAAACACCATATATTTT

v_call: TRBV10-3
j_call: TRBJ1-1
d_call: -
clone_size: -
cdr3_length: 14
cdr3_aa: CAIKRLTENTEAFF
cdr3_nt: TGTGCCATCAAGAGACTAACAGAGAACACTGAAGCTTTCTTT

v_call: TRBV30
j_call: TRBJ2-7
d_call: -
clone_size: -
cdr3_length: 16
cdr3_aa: CAWSLRTGEVGYEQYF
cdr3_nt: TGTGCCTGGAGTCTCCGAACAGGGGAGGTAGGCTACGAGCAGTACTTC

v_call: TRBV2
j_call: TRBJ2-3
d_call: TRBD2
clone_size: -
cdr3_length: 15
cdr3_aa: CASKGTSGSTDTQYF
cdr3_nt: TGTGCCAGCAAAGGGACTAGCGGGAGTACAGATACGCAGTATTTT

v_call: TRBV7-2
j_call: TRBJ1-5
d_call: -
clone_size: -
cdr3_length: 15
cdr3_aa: CASSLGRASNQPQHF
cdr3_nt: TGTGCCAGCAGCTTAGGCAGGGCGAGCAATCAGCCCCAGCATTTT

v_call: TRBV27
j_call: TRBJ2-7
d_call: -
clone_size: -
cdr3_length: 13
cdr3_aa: CASSLTGVGEQYF
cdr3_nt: TGTGCCAGCAGTTTAACGGGAGTGGGCGAGCAGTACTTC

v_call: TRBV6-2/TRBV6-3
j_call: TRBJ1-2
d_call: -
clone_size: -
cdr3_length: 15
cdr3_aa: CASSYPMRVGYGYTF
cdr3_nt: TGTGCCAGCAGTTACCCGATGCGGGTGGGCTATGGCTACACCTTC

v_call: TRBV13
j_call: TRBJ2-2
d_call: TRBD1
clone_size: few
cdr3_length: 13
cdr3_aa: CASRGDSTGELFF
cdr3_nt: TGTGCCAGCAGAGGGGACAGCACCGGGGAGCTGTTTTTT

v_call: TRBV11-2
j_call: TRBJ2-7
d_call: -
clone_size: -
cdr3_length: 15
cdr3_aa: CASSLPGSGSYEQYF
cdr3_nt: TGTGCCAGCAGCTTGCCAGGGTCGGGCTCCTACGAGCAGTACTTC

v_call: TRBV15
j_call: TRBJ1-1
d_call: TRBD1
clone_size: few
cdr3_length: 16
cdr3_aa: CATSRAFGQVDTEAFF
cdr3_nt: TGTGCCACCAGCAGAGCTTTCGGACAGGTGGATACTGAAGCTTTCTTT

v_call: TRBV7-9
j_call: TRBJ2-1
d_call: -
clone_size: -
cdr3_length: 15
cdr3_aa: CASSPYGTFQDEQFF
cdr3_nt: TGTGCCAGCAGCCCCTACGGGACTTTCCAGGATGAGCAGTTCTTC

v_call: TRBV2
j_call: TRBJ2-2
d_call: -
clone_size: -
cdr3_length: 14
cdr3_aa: CASSGRGDTGELFF
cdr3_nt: TGTGCCAGCAGTGGGCGGGGCGACACCGGGGAGCTGTTTTTT

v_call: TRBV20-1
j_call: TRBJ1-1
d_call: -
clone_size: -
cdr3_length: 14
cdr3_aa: CSASRQTLNTEAFF
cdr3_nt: TGCAGTGCTAGTCGACAGACCCTGAACACTGAAGCTTTCTTT

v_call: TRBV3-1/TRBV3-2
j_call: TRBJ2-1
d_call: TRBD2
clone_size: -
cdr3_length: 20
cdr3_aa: CASSLGRLAGVTSSYNEQFF
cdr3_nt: TGTGCCAGCAGCCTCGGTCGGCTAGCGGGGGTTACGAGCTCCTACAATGAGCAGTTCTTC

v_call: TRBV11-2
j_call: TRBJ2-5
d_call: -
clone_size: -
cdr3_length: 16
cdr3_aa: CASSLDGGREQETQYF
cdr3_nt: TGTGCCAGCAGCTTAGATGGGGGCAGGGAGCAAGAGACCCAGTACTTC

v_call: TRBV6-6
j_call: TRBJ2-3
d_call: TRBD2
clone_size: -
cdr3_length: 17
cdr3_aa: CASSRSPGLADTDTQYF
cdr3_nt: TGTGCCAGCAGTAGATCTCCGGGACTAGCGGACACAGATACGCAGTATTTT

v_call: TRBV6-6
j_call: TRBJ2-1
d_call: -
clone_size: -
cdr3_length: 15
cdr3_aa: CASSSYRVPYNEQFF
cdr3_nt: TGTGCCAGCAGTTCCTACAGGGTCCCCTACAATGAGCAGTTCTTC

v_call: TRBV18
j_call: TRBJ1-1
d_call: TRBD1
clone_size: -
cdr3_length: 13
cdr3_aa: CASSSDRVTEAFF
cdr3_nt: TGTGCCAGCTCATCGGACAGGGTCACTGAAGCTTTCTTT

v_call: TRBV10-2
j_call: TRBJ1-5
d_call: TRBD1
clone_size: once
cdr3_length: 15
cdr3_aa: CASRQTGGSNQPQHF
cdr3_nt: TGCGCCAGCAGACAAACAGGGGGGAGCAATCAGCCCCAGCATTTT

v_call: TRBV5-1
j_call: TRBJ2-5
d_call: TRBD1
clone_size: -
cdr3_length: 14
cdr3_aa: CASSQGTAKETQYF
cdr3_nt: TGCGCCAGCAGCCAGGGGACAGCCAAAGAGACCCAGTACTTC

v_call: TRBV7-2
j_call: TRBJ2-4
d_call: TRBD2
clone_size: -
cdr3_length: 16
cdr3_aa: CASSFSGRANVDIQYF
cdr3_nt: TGTGCCAGCAGCTTCAGCGGGAGGGCCAATGTAGACATTCAGTACTTC

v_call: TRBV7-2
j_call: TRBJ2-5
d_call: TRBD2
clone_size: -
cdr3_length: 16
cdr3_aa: CASSQLGGRAQETQYF
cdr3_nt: TGTGCCAGCAGCCAGTTGGGCGGGAGGGCCCAGGAGACCCAGTACTTC

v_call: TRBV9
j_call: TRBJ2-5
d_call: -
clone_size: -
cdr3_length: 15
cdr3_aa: CASSGVGTAGGTQYF
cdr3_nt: TGTGCCAGCAGCGGGGTCGGGACCGCCGGGGGGACCCAGTACTTC

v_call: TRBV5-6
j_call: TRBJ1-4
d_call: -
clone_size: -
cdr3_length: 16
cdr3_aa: CASSLDSGATNEKLFF
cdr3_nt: TGTGCCAGCAGCTTGGACTCAGGGGCAACTAATGAAAAACTGTTTTTT

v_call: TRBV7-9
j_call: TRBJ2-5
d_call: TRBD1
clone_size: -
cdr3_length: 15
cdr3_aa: CASSSGQGIGETQYF
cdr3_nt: TGTGCCAGCAGTTCAGGACAGGGGATAGGGGAGACCCAGTACTTC

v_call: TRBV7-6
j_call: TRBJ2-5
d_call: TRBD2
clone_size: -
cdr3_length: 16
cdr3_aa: CASSLVPAGGVETQYF
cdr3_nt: TGTGCCAGCAGCTTAGTGCCAGCGGGAGGGGTAGAGACCCAGTACTTC

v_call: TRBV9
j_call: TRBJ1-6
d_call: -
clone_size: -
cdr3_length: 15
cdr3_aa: CASSVVGGRNSPLHF
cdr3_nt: TGTGCCAGCAGCGTAGTGGGGGGGCGGAATTCACCCCTCCACTTT

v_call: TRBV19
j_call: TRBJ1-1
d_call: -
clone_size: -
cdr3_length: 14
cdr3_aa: CASSMDSLNTEAFF
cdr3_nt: TGTGCCAGTAGTATGGACAGCTTGAACACTGAAGCTTTCTTT

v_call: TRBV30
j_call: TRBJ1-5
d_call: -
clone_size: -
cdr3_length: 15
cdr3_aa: CAWSADRHANQPQHF
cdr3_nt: TGTGCCTGGAGTGCCGACCGACACGCCAATCAGCCCCAGCATTTT

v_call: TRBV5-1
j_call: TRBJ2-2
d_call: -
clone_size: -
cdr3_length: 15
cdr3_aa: CASSLGFGNTGELFF
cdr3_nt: TGCGCCAGCAGCTTGGGGTTCGGGAACACCGGGGAGCTGTTTTTT

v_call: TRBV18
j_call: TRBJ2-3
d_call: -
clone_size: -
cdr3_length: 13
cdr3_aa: CASSPGGTDTQYF
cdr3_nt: TGTGCCAGCTCACCCGGGGGCACAGATACGCAGTATTTT

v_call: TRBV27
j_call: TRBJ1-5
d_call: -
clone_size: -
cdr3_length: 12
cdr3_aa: CASSHPGQPQHF
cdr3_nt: TGTGCCAGCAGTCACCCAGGTCAGCCCCAGCATTTT